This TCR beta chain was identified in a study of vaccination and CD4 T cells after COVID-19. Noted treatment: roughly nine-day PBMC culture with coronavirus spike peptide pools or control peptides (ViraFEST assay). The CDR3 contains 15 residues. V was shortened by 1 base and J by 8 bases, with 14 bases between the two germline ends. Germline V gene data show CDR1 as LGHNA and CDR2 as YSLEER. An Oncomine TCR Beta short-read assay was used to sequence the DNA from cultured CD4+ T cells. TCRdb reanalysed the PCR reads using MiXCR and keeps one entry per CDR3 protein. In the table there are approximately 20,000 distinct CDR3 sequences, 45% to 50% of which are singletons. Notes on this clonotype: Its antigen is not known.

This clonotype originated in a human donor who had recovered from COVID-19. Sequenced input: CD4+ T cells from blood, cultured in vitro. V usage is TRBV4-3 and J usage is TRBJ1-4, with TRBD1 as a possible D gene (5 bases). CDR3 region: CASSQGEGRGEKLFF. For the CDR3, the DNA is TGCGCCAGCAGCCAAGGAGAGGGGAGAGGGGAAAAACTGTTTTTT.